A single T cell receptor (beta chain) is shown here with its context. The target antigen is unknown. Sequencing was performed with immunoSEQ multiplex PCR; in TCRdb, only in-frame clones are kept and a portion is missing. Here the sample spans tens of thousands of clones, approximately 85% being singletons. The data originate from a study of OX40 agonist ivuxolimab in advanced cancers. Study in general: Enrollees could have had prior anti-PD-1, anti-PD-L1 or anti-CTLA-4 therapy, which roughly 40% had received.

Study-wide results and limits: CD8+ T cells (on average) carried more expanded clones than CD4+ T cells. In the 0.1-3.0 mg/kg groups, partial responders showed among the lowest expansion.

The sequence was obtained from an adult with an advanced solid tumor such as melanoma, head and neck, liver or kidney cancer. Source: CD4+ or CD8+ T cells sorted from blood, taken in a trial of the OX40 agonist ivuxolimab.

Written as DNA, the CDR3 is TGTGCCAGCAGCTTAGCCGGTTGGGGGGTAGACACTGAAGCTTTCTTT. Its translation is CASSLAGWGVDTEAFF. This sequence joins TRBV7-9 and TRBJ1-1; D perhaps matches TRBD1 (5 bases). Germline CDR1 is SEHNR and CDR2 is FQNEAQ (reference sequence). The V and J ends lost 0 bases and 3 bases respectively, with 14 bases between them. This CDR3 has 16 amino acids.